This entry concerns a single TCR beta chain. A far larger clone is off by one base, so a read error is likely. This sample was taken from a study of low-dose radiotherapy and immunotherapy resistance in tumors. TRAV and TRBV primers primed cDNA for both TCRalpha and TCRbeta. Amplification of TCRs used a constant-region primer and V-primer adapter for roughly 21 PCR cycles. Amplification of the isolated mRNA used in vitro transcription. Using its own MiXCR run on the reads, TCRdb lists one record per CDR3 protein. The sample records fewer than 50,000 distinct CDR3 sequences, around 25% being singletons. The CDR3 has 15 amino acids. Between the trimmed V and J ends, which lost 4 bases and 7 bases, there was a span of 21 bases. Germline V lookup: CDR1 SGHNT, CDR2 YYREEE (reference sequence). As to time point: after trial treatment. Treatment of the sample: LDRT plus nivolumab, ipilimumab, low-dose cyclophosphamide and aspirin (RACIN trial).

The chain recombines TRBV5-4 with TRBJ2-7; D uncertain. This TCR came from a male donor with prostate cancer. The sequencing here drew on PBMCs, taken after low-dose radiotherapy plus immunotherapy. Here the CDR3 DNA reads TGTGCCAGCAGCCCGGCGGTCGGGTCTTTGGGTGAGCAGTACTTC. Translation: CASSPAVGSLGEQYF. Full variable domain (remainder filled in from reference TRBV5-4 and TRBJ2-7): ETGVTQSPTHLIKTRGQQVTLRCSSQSGHNTVSWYQQALGQGPQFIFQYYREEENGRGNFPPRFSGLQFPNYSSELNVNALELDDSALYLCASSPAVGSLGEQYFGPGTRLTVT.